This is a list of T cell receptor beta chains from one sample in a study of blood T cell repertoires in COVID-19. Profiled with immunoSEQ multiplex PCR; TCRdb holds only in-frame clones, not every one. Of about 230,000 clones listed, more than 80% were seen once; the top ten hold roughly 2.7%. What was sequenced was peripheral blood. The receptors were gathered from a man aged 25 to 40 with COVID-19, enrolled during active disease. Each CDR3 is given with its conserved first and last residue. D genes are given only for firm matches. Expanded clones get a size class; other rows say once, few or many, or leave the size out.

d_gene: TRBD1; abundance: NA; v_gene: TRBV27; j_gene: TRBJ1-2; CDR3aa: CASSTGTGGHGYTF; CDR3nt: TGTGCCAGCAGCACCGGGACAGGGGGCCATGGCTACACCTTC
d_gene: NA; abundance: NA; v_gene: TRBV9; j_gene: TRBJ2-3; CDR3aa: CASSVGSTGYTDTQYF; CDR3nt: TGTGCCAGCAGCGTAGGGAGTACAGGGTACACAGATACGCAGTATTTT
d_gene: NA; abundance: NA; v_gene: TRBV2; j_gene: TRBJ2-3; CDR3aa: CASSRRGGRSTDTQYF; CDR3nt: TGTGCCAGCAGTCGTCGCGGGGGCCGGAGCACAGATACGCAGTATTTT
d_gene: NA; abundance: NA; v_gene: TRBV7-8; j_gene: TRBJ2-2; CDR3aa: CASSLLGGELGELFF; CDR3nt: TGTGCCAGCAGCCTTTTAGGGGGAGAACTCGGGGAGCTGTTTTTT
d_gene: TRBD1; abundance: NA; v_gene: TRBV3-1/TRBV3-2; j_gene: TRBJ2-7; CDR3aa: CASSPTGEGYEQYF; CDR3nt: TGTGCCAGCAGCCCGACAGGGGAAGGCTACGAGCAGTACTTC
d_gene: NA; abundance: NA; v_gene: TRBV4-3; j_gene: TRBJ1-2; CDR3aa: CASSQDLDRGNYGYTF; CDR3nt: TGCGCCAGCAGCCAAGATTTGGACCGGGGGAACTATGGCTACACCTTC
d_gene: NA; abundance: NA; v_gene: TRBV5-1; j_gene: TRBJ2-7; CDR3aa: CASSLAGGGGEQYF; CDR3nt: TGCGCCAGCAGCTTGGCGGGGGGCGGGGGCGAGCAGTACTTC
d_gene: NA; abundance: few; v_gene: TRBV7-2; j_gene: TRBJ2-7; CDR3aa: CASSFFSYEQYF; CDR3nt: TGTGCCAGCAGCTTCTTTTCCTACGAGCAGTACTTC
d_gene: NA; abundance: NA; v_gene: TRBV11-2; j_gene: TRBJ2-1; CDR3aa: CASSRRGSSYNEQFF; CDR3nt: TGTGCCAGCAGCCGCCGGGGGAGCTCCTACAATGAGCAGTTCTTC
d_gene: NA; abundance: NA; v_gene: TRBV5-1; j_gene: TRBJ1-3; CDR3aa: CASSLAPGAGRTSGNTIYF; CDR3nt: TGCGCCAGCAGCTTGGCCCCTGGGGCAGGCCGAACTTCTGGAAACACCATATATTTT
d_gene: NA; abundance: NA; v_gene: TRBV19; j_gene: TRBJ1-2; CDR3aa: CASSIRGANGYTF; CDR3nt: TGTGCCAGTAGTATCCGGGGGGCCAATGGCTACACCTTC
d_gene: TRBD2; abundance: NA; v_gene: TRBV3-1/TRBV3-2; j_gene: TRBJ2-7; CDR3aa: CASSQVASGSYEQYF; CDR3nt: TGTGCCAGCAGCCAAGTGGCTAGCGGTTCCTACGAGCAGTACTTC
d_gene: NA; abundance: NA; v_gene: TRBV27; j_gene: TRBJ2-1; CDR3aa: CASSPLAASYNEQFF; CDR3nt: TGTGCCAGCAGTCCTTTAGCGGCCTCCTACAATGAGCAGTTCTTC
d_gene: NA; abundance: NA; v_gene: TRBV6-5; j_gene: TRBJ1-6; CDR3aa: CASSPGVALNSPLHF; CDR3nt: TGTGCCAGCAGTCCAGGGGTCGCGCTCAATTCACCCCTCCACTTT
d_gene: NA; abundance: once; v_gene: TRBV18; j_gene: TRBJ1-2; CDR3aa: CASSPWTVNYGYTF; CDR3nt: TGTGCCAGCTCACCCTGGACAGTTAACTATGGCTACACCTTC
d_gene: TRBD1; abundance: NA; v_gene: TRBV7-9; j_gene: TRBJ2-7; CDR3aa: CASSSRAGQGTYEQYF; CDR3nt: TGTGCCAGCAGCTCCAGAGCGGGACAGGGAACCTACGAGCAGTACTTC
d_gene: TRBD1; abundance: NA; v_gene: TRBV14; j_gene: TRBJ2-1; CDR3aa: CASSLRQGEYNEQFF; CDR3nt: TGTGCCAGCAGCCTTAGACAGGGGGAATACAATGAGCAGTTCTTC
d_gene: TRBD2; abundance: once; v_gene: TRBV5-1; j_gene: TRBJ2-5; CDR3aa: CASSLGLAAETQYF; CDR3nt: TGCGCCAGCAGCTTGGGACTAGCAGCAGAGACCCAGTACTTC
d_gene: NA; abundance: NA; v_gene: TRBV7-8; j_gene: TRBJ1-1; CDR3aa: CASSVGTAGVNTEAFF; CDR3nt: TGTGCCAGCAGCGTCGGGACGGCGGGGGTAAACACTGAAGCTTTCTTT
d_gene: TRBD1; abundance: NA; v_gene: TRBV18; j_gene: TRBJ2-7; CDR3aa: CASSPDRSSYEQYF; CDR3nt: TGTGCCAGCTCACCGGACAGGAGCTCCTACGAGCAGTACTTC
d_gene: NA; abundance: NA; v_gene: TRBV14; j_gene: TRBJ2-1; CDR3aa: CASSQEDSSSSYNEQFF; CDR3nt: TGTGCCAGCAGCCAAGAGGACAGCTCCAGCTCCTACAATGAGCAGTTCTTC
d_gene: TRBD2; abundance: NA; v_gene: TRBV10-3; j_gene: TRBJ2-1; CDR3aa: CAISDHLAGGDNEQFF; CDR3nt: TGTGCCATCAGTGATCACTTAGCGGGAGGCGACAATGAGCAGTTCTTC
d_gene: NA; abundance: few; v_gene: TRBV7-8; j_gene: TRBJ1-5; CDR3aa: CASSLAGPGRVNQPQHF; CDR3nt: TGTGCCAGCAGCTTAGCGGGGCCAGGGAGGGTCAATCAGCCCCAGCATTTT
d_gene: NA; abundance: NA; v_gene: TRBV18; j_gene: TRBJ2-3; CDR3aa: CASSPAGPDTQYF; CDR3nt: TGTGCCAGCTCCCCCGCTGGGCCAGATACGCAGTATTTT
d_gene: NA; abundance: NA; v_gene: TRBV29-1; j_gene: TRBJ1-2; CDR3aa: CSVGNYGYTF; CDR3nt: TGCAGCGTTGGTAATTATGGCTACACCTTC
d_gene: TRBD1; abundance: NA; v_gene: TRBV28; j_gene: TRBJ2-1; CDR3aa: CASRPGTGVVAGASYNEQFF; CDR3nt: TGTGCCAGCAGGCCAGGGACAGGGGTGGTGGCGGGAGCCTCCTACAATGAGCAGTTCTTC
d_gene: NA; abundance: NA; v_gene: TRBV6-1; j_gene: TRBJ2-7; CDR3aa: CASSFPGVGPYEQYF; CDR3nt: TGTGCCAGCAGTTTTCCAGGGGTAGGGCCCTACGAGCAGTACTTC
d_gene: NA; abundance: NA; v_gene: TRBV2; j_gene: TRBJ1-3; CDR3aa: CASGREGRGNTIYF; CDR3nt: TGTGCCAGCGGCCGTGAGGGTCGCGGAAACACCATATATTTT
d_gene: NA; abundance: once; v_gene: TRBV30; j_gene: TRBJ2-3; CDR3aa: CAWISHIDRRRTDTQYF; CDR3nt: TGTGCCTGGATTTCACACATCGACAGGAGACGCACAGATACGCAGTATTTT
d_gene: NA; abundance: NA; v_gene: TRBV15; j_gene: TRBJ1-2; CDR3aa: CATSRPNRANYGYTF; CDR3nt: TGTGCCACCAGCAGACCCAATCGAGCTAACTATGGCTACACCTTC
d_gene: TRBD1; abundance: NA; v_gene: TRBV7-8; j_gene: TRBJ2-3; CDR3aa: CASSLDPDRGTDTQYF; CDR3nt: TGTGCCAGCAGCTTAGATCCGGACAGGGGGACAGATACGCAGTATTTT
d_gene: NA; abundance: once; v_gene: TRBV14; j_gene: TRBJ2-7; CDR3aa: CASSSERTIEQYF; CDR3nt: TGTGCCAGCAGTTCCGAGAGGACAATCGAGCAGTACTTC
d_gene: TRBD2; abundance: NA; v_gene: TRBV9; j_gene: TRBJ2-1; CDR3aa: CASSETLAGGNEQFF; CDR3nt: TGTGCCAGCAGCGAAACATTAGCGGGAGGCAATGAGCAGTTCTTC
d_gene: NA; abundance: NA; v_gene: TRBV19; j_gene: TRBJ2-7; CDR3aa: CASRPQAAPAYEQYF; CDR3nt: TGTGCCAGTAGGCCTCAAGCAGCGCCCGCCTACGAGCAGTACTTC
d_gene: NA; abundance: once; v_gene: TRBV27; j_gene: TRBJ2-6; CDR3aa: CASSLEGLGSGANVLTF; CDR3nt: TGTGCCAGCAGTTTAGAGGGTTTGGGCTCTGGGGCCAACGTCCTGACTTTC
d_gene: NA; abundance: once; v_gene: TRBV7-2; j_gene: TRBJ1-2; CDR3aa: CASSMGRVYGYTF; CDR3nt: TGTGCCAGCAGCATGGGGAGGGTATACGGCTACACCTTC
d_gene: TRBD1; abundance: once; v_gene: TRBV4-3; j_gene: TRBJ1-5; CDR3aa: CASSQDLRAGGYQPQHF; CDR3nt: TGCGCCAGCAGCCAAGATCTAAGGGCAGGGGGCTATCAGCCCCAGCATTTT
d_gene: NA; abundance: NA; v_gene: TRBV14; j_gene: TRBJ1-2; CDR3aa: CASSQAWGGVDGYTF; CDR3nt: TGTGCCAGCAGCCAAGCCTGGGGAGGGGTGGATGGCTACACCTTC
d_gene: NA; abundance: NA; v_gene: TRBV7-8; j_gene: TRBJ1-2; CDR3aa: CASSLAAGKSGYTF; CDR3nt: TGTGCCAGCAGCTTAGCGGCAGGGAAGAGTGGCTACACCTTC
d_gene: TRBD1; abundance: NA; v_gene: TRBV5-8; j_gene: TRBJ2-5; CDR3aa: CASSSGLGTGEGETQYF; CDR3nt: TGTGCCAGCAGCTCCGGTCTCGGGACAGGGGAAGGAGAGACCCAGTACTTC
d_gene: TRBD1; abundance: NA; v_gene: TRBV12-5; j_gene: TRBJ2-7; CDR3aa: CASGLGSGTGGYEQYF; CDR3nt: TGTGCTAGTGGTTTGGGTTCCGGGACAGGGGGCTACGAGCAGTACTTC
d_gene: TRBD1; abundance: NA; v_gene: TRBV3-1/TRBV3-2; j_gene: TRBJ1-5; CDR3aa: CASSPGGQPQHF; CDR3nt: TGTGCCAGCAGCCCAGGGGGTCAGCCCCAGCATTTT
d_gene: TRBD2; abundance: NA; v_gene: TRBV7-2; j_gene: TRBJ2-3; CDR3aa: CASSLRLAASTDTQYF; CDR3nt: TGTGCCAGCAGCCTTCGACTAGCGGCTAGCACAGATACGCAGTATTTT
d_gene: TRBD1; abundance: NA; v_gene: TRBV10-3; j_gene: TRBJ1-2; CDR3aa: CAISPGQGARGYTF; CDR3nt: TGTGCCATCAGCCCGGGACAGGGGGCGCGAGGCTACACCTTC